This TCR beta chain is drawn from a study of human T cells and chemical hapten exposure. Findings and limits, study-wide: While controls formed fewer of them, expanded TCRs formed significantly more large CDR3 similarity clusters.

This CDR3 is built from 13 residues. CDR1 and CDR2 (germline): SNHLY, FYNNEI. Trimming stripped 0 bases from V and 4 bases from J, with 4 bases between. This clonotype was counted between two and nine times. What it recognizes is unknown. As for time point: patch test 2, 6 weeks after DPC sensitization. Treatment noted: therapeutic diphenylcyclopropenone sensitization with weekly scalp DPC. Every donor had alopecia and was 18 to 70 years old; all were suitable for DPC. Sequencing started from total RNA isolated from unfractionated whole blood. TCRdb reprocessed the RACE reads via MiXCR and lists one record per CDR3 protein. The sample lists roughly 92,000 distinct CDR3 sequences; 11% were seen once.

The chain links TRBV2 to TRBJ1-3; no definite D call. This specimen was whole blood, taken in connection with sensitization to the hapten diphenylcyclopropenone (DPC). The sequence was obtained from a middle-aged woman with alopecia areata. Some clones in this sample may be carry-over from other donors' samples. CDR3 coding DNA: TGTGCCAGCAGTGAAGCCCGGGGAAACACCATATATTTT. This codes for CASSEARGNTIYF.